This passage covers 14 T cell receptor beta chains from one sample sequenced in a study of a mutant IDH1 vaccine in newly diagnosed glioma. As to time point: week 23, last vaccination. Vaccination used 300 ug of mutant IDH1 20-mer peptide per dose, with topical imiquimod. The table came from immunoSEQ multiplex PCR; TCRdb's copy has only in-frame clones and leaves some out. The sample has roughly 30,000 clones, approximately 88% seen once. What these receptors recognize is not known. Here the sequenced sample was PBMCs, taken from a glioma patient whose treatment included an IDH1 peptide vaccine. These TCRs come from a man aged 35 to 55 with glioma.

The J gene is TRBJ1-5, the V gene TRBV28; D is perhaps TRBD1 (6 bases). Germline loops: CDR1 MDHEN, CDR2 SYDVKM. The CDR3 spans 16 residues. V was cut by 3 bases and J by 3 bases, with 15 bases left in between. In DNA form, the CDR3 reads TGTGCCAGCAGTTTGTCAGCGGGGGCGGTCAATCAGCCCCAGCATTTT. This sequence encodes CASSLSAGAVNQPQHF.

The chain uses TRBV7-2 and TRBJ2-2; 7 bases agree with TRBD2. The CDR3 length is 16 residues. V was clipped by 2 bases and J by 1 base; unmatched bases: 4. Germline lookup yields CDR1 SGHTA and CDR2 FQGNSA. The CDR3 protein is CASSLRGGMNTGELFF. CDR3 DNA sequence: TGTGCCAGCAGCTTACGGGGAGGGATGAACACCGGGGAGCTGTTTTTT.

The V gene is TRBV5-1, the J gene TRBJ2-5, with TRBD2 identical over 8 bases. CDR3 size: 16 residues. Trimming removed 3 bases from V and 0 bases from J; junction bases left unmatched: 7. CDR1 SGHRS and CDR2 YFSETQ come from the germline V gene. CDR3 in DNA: TGCGCCAGCAGCTCAGGGACGGGAGGGTACCAAGAGACCCAGTACTTC. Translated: CASSSGTGGYQETQYF.

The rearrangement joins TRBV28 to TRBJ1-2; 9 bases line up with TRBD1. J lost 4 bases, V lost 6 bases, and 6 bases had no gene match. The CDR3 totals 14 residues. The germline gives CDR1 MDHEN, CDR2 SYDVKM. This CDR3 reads CASRSGQGSYGYTF. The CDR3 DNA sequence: TGTGCCAGCAGGTCTGGACAGGGGAGCTATGGCTACACCTTC.

CDR3 bases: TGTGCCATCTTAGACCCGGGACTTCACTACGAGCAGTACTTC. Protein product: CAILDPGLHYEQYF. This rearrangement joins TRBV10-3 to TRBJ2-7, with TRBD2 as a possible D gene (6 bases). Trimming removed 8 bases from V and 3 bases from J, with 17 bases in between. The germline V gene has CDR1 ENHRY and CDR2 SYGVKD. The CDR3 is made up of 14 amino acids.

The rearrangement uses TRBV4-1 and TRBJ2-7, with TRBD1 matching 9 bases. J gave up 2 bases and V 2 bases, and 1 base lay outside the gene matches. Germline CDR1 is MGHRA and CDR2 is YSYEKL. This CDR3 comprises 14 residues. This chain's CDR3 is CASSQRDRAYEQYV. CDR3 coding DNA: TGCGCCAGCAGCCAACGGGACAGGGCCTACGAGCAGTACGTC.

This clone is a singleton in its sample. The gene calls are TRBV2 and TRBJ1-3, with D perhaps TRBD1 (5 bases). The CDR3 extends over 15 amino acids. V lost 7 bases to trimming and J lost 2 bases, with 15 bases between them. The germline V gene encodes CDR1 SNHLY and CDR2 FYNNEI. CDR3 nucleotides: TGTGCCAGCAAGGTCCTCAGGGAGGCTGGAAACACCATATATTTT. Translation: CASKVLREAGNTIYF. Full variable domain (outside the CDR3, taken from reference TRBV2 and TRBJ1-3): EPEVTQTPSHQVTQMGQEVILRCVPISNHLYFYWYRQILGQKVEFLVSFYNNEISEKSEIFDDQFSVERPDGSNFTLKIRSTKLEDSAMYFCASKVLREAGNTIYFGEGSWLTVV.

In nucleotides, the CDR3 is TGTGCCAGCAGCCCCGGGACTAGCACCGGGGAGCTGTTTTTT. It translates to CASSPGTSTGELFF. The J gene is TRBJ2-2, the V gene TRBV6-4, with 8 bases aligning to TRBD2. Trimming cost V 6 bases and J 4 bases; bases outside gene matches: 4. This CDR3 region has 14 residues. Germline CDR1 and CDR2: MRHNA and SNTAGT.

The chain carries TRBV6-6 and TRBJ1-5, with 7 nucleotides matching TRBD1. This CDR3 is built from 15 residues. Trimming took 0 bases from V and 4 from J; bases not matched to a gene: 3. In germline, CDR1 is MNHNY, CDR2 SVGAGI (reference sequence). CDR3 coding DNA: TGTGCCAGCAGTTACTCAGAGACAGGGAATCAGCCCCAGCATTTT. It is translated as CASSYSETGNQPQHF.

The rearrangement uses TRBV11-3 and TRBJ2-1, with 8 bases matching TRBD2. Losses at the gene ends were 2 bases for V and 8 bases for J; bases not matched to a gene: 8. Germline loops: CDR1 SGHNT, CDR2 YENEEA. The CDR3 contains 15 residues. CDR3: CASSLRGLGYDEQFF. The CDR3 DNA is TGTGCCAGCAGCTTAAGGGGACTAGGATACGATGAGCAGTTCTTC. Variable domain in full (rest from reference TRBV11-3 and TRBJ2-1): EAGVVQSPRYKIIEKKQPVAFWCNPISGHNTLYWYLQNLGQGPELLIRYENEEAVDDSQLPKDRFSAERLKGVDSTLKIQPAELGDSAVYLCASSLRGLGYDEQFFGPGTRLTVL.

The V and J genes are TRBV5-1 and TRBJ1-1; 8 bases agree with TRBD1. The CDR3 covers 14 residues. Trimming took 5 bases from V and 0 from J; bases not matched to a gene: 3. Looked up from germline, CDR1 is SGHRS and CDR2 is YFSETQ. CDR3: CASRSGGMNTEAFF. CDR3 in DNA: TGCGCCAGCAGATCAGGGGGCATGAACACTGAAGCTTTCTTT.

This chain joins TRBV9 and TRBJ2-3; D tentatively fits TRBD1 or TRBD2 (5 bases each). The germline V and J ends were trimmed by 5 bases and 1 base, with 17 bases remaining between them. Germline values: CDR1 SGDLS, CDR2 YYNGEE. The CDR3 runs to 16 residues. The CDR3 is CASSNSGARGTDTQYF. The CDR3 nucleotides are TGTGCCAGCAGTAACTCCGGGGCTCGGGGCACAGATACGCAGTATTTT.

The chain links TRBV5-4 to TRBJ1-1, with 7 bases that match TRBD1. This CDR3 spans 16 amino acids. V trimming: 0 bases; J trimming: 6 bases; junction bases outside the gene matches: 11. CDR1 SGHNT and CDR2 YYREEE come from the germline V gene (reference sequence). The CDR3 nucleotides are TGTGCCAGCAGCTTGGACCAGGGGGATCTGATCCCTGAAGCTTTCTTT. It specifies CASSLDQGDLIPEAFF.

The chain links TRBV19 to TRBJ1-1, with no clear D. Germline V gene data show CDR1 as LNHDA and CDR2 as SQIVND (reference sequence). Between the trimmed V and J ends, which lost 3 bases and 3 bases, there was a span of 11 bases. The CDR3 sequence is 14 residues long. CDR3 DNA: TGTGCCAGTAGTATCAGAGGGCCCTACACTGAAGCTTTCTTT. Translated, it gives CASSIRGPYTEAFF.